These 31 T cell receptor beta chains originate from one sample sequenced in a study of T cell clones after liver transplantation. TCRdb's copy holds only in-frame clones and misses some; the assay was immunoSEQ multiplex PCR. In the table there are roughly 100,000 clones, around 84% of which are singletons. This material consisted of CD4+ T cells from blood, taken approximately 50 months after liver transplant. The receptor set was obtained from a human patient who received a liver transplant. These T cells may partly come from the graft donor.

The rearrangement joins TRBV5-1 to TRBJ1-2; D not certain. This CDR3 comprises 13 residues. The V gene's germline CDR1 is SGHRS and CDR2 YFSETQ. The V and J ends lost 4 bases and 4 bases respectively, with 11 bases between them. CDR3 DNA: TGCGCCAGCAGCACCGATGGTGGCTATGGCTACACCTTC. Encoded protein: CASSTDGGYGYTF.

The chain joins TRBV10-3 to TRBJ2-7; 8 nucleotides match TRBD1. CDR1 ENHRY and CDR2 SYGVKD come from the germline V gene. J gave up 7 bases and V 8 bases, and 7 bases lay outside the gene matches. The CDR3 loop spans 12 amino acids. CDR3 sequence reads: CAIAGTGNEQYF. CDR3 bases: TGTGCCATCGCCGGGACAGGCAATGAGCAGTACTTC.

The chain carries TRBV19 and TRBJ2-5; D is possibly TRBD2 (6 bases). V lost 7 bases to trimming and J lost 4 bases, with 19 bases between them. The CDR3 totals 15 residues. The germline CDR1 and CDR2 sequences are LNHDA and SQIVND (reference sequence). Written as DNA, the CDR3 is TGTGCCAGTACAGGAGGGAGCGGGTTTATAGAGACCCAGTACTTC. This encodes CASTGGSGFIETQYF.

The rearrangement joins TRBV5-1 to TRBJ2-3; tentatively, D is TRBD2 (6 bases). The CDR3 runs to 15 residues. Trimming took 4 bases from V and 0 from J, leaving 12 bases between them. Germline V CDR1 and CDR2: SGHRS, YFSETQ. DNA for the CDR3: TGCGCCAGCAGCCCGTCGGGAGCTAGCACAGATACGCAGTATTTT. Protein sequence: CASSPSGASTDTQYF.

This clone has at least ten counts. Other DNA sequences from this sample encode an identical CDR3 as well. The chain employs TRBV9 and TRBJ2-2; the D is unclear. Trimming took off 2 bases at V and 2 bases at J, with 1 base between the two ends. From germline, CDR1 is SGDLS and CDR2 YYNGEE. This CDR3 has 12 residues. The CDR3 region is CASSVNTGELFF. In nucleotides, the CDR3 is TGTGCCAGCAGCGTTAACACCGGGGAGCTGTTTTTT.

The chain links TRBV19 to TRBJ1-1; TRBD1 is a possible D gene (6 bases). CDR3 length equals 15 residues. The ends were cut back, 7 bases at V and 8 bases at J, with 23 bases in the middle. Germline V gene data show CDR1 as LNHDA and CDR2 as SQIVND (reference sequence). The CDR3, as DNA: TGTGCCAGTATCAGTATCTTGGGGGGGGCCCCGGAAGCTTTCTTT. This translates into CASISILGGAPEAFF.

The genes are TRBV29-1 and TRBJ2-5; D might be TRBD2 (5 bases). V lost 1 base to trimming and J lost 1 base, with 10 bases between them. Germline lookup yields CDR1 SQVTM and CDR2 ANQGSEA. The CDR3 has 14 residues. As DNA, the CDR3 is TGCAGCGTTGAAGGTTCCGGGATCCAAGAGACCCAGTACTTC. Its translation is CSVEGSGIQETQYF.

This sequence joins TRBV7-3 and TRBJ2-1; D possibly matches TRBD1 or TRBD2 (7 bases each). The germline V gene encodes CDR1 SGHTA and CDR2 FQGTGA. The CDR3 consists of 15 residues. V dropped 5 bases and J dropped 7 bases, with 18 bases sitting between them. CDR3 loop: CASSASQGGLNEQFF. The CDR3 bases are TGTGCCAGCAGCGCCAGCCAGGGGGGGTTGAATGAGCAGTTCTTC.

The CDR3, as DNA: TGTGCCAGCAGCTTAGGGGGAGGGGAAGCTGAGCAGTTCTTC. Protein sequence: CASSLGGGEAEQFF. V usage is TRBV7-6 and J usage is TRBJ2-1, with 7 bases identical to TRBD2. The trim removed 1 base at V and 9 bases at J, leaving 6 bases unmatched. This CDR3 is built from 14 residues. Per the germline V gene, CDR1 is SGHVS and CDR2 is FNYEAQ.

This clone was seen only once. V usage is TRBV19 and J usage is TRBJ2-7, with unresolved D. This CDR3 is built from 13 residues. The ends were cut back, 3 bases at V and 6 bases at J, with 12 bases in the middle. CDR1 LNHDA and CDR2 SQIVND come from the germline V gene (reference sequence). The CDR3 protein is CASSIYHSGEQYF. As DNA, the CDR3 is TGTGCCAGTAGTATTTACCACTCGGGCGAGCAGTACTTC.

The CDR3 is CASSLAGGMNTEAFF. CDR3 in DNA: TGTGCCAGCAGCTTAGCAGGGGGAATGAACACTGAAGCTTTCTTT. The chain employs TRBV7-8 and TRBJ1-1; a possible D gene is TRBD1 (6 bases). Germline CDR1 reads SGHVS; CDR2 reads FQNEAQ. The CDR3 has 15 residues. Trimming removed 0 bases at V and 0 bases at J, with 8 bases between.

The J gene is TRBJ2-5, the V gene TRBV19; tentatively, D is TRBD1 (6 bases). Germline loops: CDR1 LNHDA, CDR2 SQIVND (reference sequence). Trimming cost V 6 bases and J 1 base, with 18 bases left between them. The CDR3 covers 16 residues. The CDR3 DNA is TGTGCCAGTAGCCTCACAGGGTTGAAACCCCAAGAGACCCAGTACTTC. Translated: CASSLTGLKPQETQYF.

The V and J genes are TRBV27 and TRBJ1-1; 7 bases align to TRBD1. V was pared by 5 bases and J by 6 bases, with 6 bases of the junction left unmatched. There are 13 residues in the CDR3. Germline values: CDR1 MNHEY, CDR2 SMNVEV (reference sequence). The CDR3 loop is CASSPQGYAEAFF. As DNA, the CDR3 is TGTGCCAGCAGTCCACAGGGGTACGCTGAAGCTTTCTTT.

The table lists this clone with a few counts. The CDR3 sequence is CASSSPGRAGGGNIQYF. In DNA, the CDR3 is TGTGCCAGCAGCTCCCCCGGTAGGGCGGGAGGGGGAAACATTCAGTACTTC. The V gene is TRBV7-2, the J gene TRBJ2-4; 9 bases line up with TRBD2. V shed 4 bases and J 6 bases; nucleotides not matched to a gene: 13. Germline CDR1 SGHTA, CDR2 FQGNSA. There are 17 residues in the CDR3.

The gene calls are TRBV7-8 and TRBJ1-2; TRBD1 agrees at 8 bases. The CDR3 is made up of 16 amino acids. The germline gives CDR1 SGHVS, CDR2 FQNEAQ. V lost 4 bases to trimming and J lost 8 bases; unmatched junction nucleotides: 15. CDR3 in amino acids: CASSSLRSGGAGGYTF. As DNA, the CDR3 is TGTGCCAGCAGCTCCCTCCGATCAGGGGGCGCGGGAGGCTACACCTTC.

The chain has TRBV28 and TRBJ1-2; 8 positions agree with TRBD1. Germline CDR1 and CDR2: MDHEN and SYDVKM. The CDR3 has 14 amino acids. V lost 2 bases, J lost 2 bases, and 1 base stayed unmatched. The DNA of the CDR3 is TGTGCCAGCAGTTTAGGACAGGGAAACTATGGCTACACCTTC. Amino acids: CASSLGQGNYGYTF.

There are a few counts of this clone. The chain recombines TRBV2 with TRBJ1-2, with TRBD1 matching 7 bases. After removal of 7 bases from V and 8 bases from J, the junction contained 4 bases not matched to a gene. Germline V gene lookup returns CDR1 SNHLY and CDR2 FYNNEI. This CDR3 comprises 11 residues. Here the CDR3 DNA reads TGTGCCAGCAACTACAGGGGAGGCTACACCTTC. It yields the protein CASNYRGGYTF.

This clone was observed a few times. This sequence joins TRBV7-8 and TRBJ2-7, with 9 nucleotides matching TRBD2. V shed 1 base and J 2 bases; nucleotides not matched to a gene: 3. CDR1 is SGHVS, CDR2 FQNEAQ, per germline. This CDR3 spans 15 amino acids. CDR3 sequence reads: CASSLVAGGTYEQYF. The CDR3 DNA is TGTGCCAGCAGCTTAGTTGCGGGGGGGACCTACGAGCAGTACTTC.

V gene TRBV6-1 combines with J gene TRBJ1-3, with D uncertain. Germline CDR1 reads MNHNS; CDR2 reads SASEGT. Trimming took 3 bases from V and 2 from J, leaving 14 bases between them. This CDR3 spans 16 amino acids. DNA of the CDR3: TGTGCCAGCAGTGACCTTGCCCTGGCGGCTGGAAACACCATATATTTT. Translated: CASSDLALAAGNTIYF.

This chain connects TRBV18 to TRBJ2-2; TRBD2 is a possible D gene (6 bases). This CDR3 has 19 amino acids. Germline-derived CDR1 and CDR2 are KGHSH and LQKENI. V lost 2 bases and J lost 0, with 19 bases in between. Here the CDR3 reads CASSPIRGGLPPNTGELFF. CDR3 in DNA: TGTGCCAGCTCACCAATTCGGGGAGGACTACCTCCGAACACCGGGGAGCTGTTTTTT.

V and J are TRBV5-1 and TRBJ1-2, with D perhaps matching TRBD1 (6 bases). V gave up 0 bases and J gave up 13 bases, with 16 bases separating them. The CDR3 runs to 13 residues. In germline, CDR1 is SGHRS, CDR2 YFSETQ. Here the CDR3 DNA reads TGCGCCAGCAGCTTGGCCATAACAGGGCTGCGCACCTTC. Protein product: CASSLAITGLRTF. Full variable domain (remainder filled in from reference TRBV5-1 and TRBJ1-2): KAGVTQTPRYLIKTRGQQVTLSCSPISGHRSVSWYQQTPGQGLQFLFEYFSETQRNKGNFPGRFSGRQFSNSRSEMNVSTLELGDSALYLCASSLAITGLRTFGSGTRLTVV.

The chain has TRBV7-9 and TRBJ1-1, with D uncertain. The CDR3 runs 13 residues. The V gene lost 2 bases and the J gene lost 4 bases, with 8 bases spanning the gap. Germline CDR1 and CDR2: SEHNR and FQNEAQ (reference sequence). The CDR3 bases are TGTGCCAGCAGCTTAAGCCGTGCCACTGAAGCTTTCTTT. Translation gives CASSLSRATEAFF.

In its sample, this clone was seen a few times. Here the CDR3 reads CASMPLSGANVLTF. The CDR3 coding sequence is TGTGCCAGTATGCCCCTCTCTGGGGCCAACGTCCTGACTTTC. The chain couples TRBV27 to TRBJ2-6, with D uncertain. Germline V lookup: CDR1 MNHEY, CDR2 SMNVEV (reference sequence). V dropped 9 bases and J dropped 0 bases, with 9 bases sitting between them. This CDR3 spans 14 amino acids. Supplemented by reference TRBV27 and TRBJ2-6, the full variable domain reads EAQVTQNPRYLITVTGKKLTVTCSQNMNHEYMSWYRQDPGLGLRQIYYSMNVEVTDKGDVPEGYKVSRKEKRNFPLILESPSPNQTSLYFCASMPLSGANVLTFGAGSRLTVL.

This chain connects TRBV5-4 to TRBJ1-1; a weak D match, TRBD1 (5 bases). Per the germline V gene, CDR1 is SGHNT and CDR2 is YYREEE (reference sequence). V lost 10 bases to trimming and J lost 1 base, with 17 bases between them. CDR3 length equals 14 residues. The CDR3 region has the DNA TGTGCCCACACCCGGGGGGTACAGAACACTGAAGCTTTCTTT. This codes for CAHTRGVQNTEAFF.

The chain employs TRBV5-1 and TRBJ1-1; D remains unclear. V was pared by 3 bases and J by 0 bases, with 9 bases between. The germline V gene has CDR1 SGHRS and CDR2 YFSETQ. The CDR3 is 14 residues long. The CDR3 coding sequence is TGCGCCAGCAGCTCAGCGACGGTGAACACTGAAGCTTTCTTT. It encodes CASSSATVNTEAFF. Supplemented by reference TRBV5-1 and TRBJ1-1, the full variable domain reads KAGVTQTPRYLIKTRGQQVTLSCSPISGHRSVSWYQQTPGQGLQFLFEYFSETQRNKGNFPGRFSGRQFSNSRSEMNVSTLELGDSALYLCASSSATVNTEAFFGQGTRLTVV.

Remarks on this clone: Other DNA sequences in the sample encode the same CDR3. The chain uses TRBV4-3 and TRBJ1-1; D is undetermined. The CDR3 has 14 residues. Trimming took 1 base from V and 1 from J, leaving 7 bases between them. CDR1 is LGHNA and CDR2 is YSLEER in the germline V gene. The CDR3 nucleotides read TGCGCCAGCAGCCAAGTCAGAGGGAACACTGAAGCTTTCTTT. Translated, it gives CASSQVRGNTEAFF.

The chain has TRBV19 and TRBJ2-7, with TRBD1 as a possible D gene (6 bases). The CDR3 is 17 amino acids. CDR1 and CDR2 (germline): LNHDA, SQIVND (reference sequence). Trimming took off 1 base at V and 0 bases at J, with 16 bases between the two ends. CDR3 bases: TGTGCCAGTAGTATAGGAATGGCAGGGGAAACCTCCTACGAGCAGTACTTC. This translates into CASSIGMAGETSYEQYF.

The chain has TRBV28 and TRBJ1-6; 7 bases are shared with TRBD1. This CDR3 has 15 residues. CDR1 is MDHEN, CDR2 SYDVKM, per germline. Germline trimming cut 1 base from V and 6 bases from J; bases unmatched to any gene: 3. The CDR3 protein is CASSLLGQSNSPLHF. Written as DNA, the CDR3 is TGTGCCAGCAGTTTATTGGGACAGTCTAATTCACCCCTCCACTTT.

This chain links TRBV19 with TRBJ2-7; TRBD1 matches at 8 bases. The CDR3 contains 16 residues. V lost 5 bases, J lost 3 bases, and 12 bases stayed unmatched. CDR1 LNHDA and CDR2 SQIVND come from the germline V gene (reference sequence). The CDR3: CASSLGHRGVVYEQYF. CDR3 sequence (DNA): TGTGCCAGTAGTTTAGGGCACAGGGGGGTCGTCTACGAGCAGTACTTC.

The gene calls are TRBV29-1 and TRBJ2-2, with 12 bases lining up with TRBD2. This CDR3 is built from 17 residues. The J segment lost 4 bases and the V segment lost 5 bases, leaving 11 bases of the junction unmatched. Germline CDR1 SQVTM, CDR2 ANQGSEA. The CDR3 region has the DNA TGCAGCGTTAGGGCAGGACTAGCGGGACCCTTCACCGGGGAGCTGTTTTTT. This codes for CSVRAGLAGPFTGELFF.

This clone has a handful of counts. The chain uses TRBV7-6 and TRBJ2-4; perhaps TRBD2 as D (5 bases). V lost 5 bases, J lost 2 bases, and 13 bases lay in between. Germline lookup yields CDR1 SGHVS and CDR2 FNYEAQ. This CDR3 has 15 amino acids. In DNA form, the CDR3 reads TGTGCCAGCAGCACCCGACCGGGGTCCAAAAACATTCAGTACTTC. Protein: CASSTRPGSKNIQYF. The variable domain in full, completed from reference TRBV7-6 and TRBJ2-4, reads GAGVSQSPRYKVTKRGQDVALRCDPISGHVSLYWYRQALGQGPEFLTYFNYEAQQDKSGLPNDRFSAERPEGSISTLTIQRTEQRDSAMYRCASSTRPGSKNIQYFGAGTRLSVL.